These 24 T cell receptor beta chains share one sample of origin, sequenced in a study of cytomegalovirus exposure and HLA in healthy donors. The PCR employed 60 Vbeta primers together with 13 Jbeta primers. TCRdb's table, derived via immunoSEQ multiplex PCR, lists solely in-frame clones and lacks some. The repertoire holds about 150,000 clones, with roughly 78% as singletons. Sequences were obtained from PBMCs. The receptors derive from a woman between 45 and 60 years old in good health and CMV-seropositive.

This clone occurred once. This rearrangement joins TRBV4-2 to TRBJ2-1; TRBD2 is a possible D gene (7 bases). CDR3 length: 13 residues. V lost 3 bases and J 10 bases, leaving 13 bases between the germline ends. Germline V CDR1 and CDR2: LGHNA, YNFKEQ. In nucleotides, the CDR3 is TGTGCCAGCAGCCATATGGGGGGGGCCGAGCAGTTCTTC. It translates to CASSHMGGAEQFF.

The chain has TRBV18 and TRBJ1-6; TRBD1 matches 10 bases. CDR3 length equals 16 residues. Losses at the gene ends were 2 bases for V and 8 bases for J; bases not matched to a gene: 6. Per the germline V gene, CDR1 is KGHSH and CDR2 is LQKENI. CDR3 in amino acids: CASSPKTGTGDSPLHF. In DNA, the CDR3 is TGTGCCAGCTCACCAAAGACCGGGACAGGGGATTCACCCCTCCACTTT.

The genes are TRBV7-9 and TRBJ2-7; D possibly corresponds to TRBD1 (6 bases). V gave up 3 bases and J gave up 1 base, with 13 bases separating them. The germline CDR1 and CDR2 sequences are SEHNR and FQNEAQ (reference sequence). This CDR3 has 15 amino acids. The DNA for the CDR3 is TGTGCCAGCAGCTTTTACGGACAGTATTCCTACGAGCAGTACTTC. This encodes CASSFYGQYSYEQYF.

The chain carries TRBV30 and TRBJ2-5, with 9 bases identical to TRBD2. After removal of 1 base from V and 5 bases from J, the junction contained 8 bases not matched to a gene. The CDR3 spans 15 residues. Per the germline V gene, CDR1 is GTSNPN and CDR2 is SVGIG (reference sequence). CDR3 protein: CAWSGPGLAPETQYF. The CDR3, as DNA: TGTGCCTGGAGTGGCCCGGGACTAGCCCCTGAGACCCAGTACTTC.

The CDR3 region is CASRRTGNEKLFF. DNA of the CDR3: TGTGCCAGTAGGCGGACAGGGAATGAAAAACTGTTTTTT. The chain employs TRBV19 and TRBJ1-4, with 8 bases fitting TRBD1. Germline values: CDR1 LNHDA, CDR2 SQIVND (reference sequence). The CDR3 has 13 amino acids. With 6 bases clipped from V and 5 bases from J, the junction kept 2 bases outside the gene matches.

The genes are TRBV5-6 and TRBJ1-4, with D uncertain. Germline V gives CDR1 SGHDT, CDR2 YYEEEE. V was clipped by 0 bases and J by 6 bases, with 9 bases between them. The CDR3 totals 14 residues. CDR3 DNA: TGTGCCAGCAGCTTGGGCCGGGTTTATGAAAAACTGTTTTTT. This gives the protein CASSLGRVYEKLFF.

The chain couples TRBV15 to TRBJ1-5; D call uncertain. The germline V and J ends were trimmed by 3 bases and 0 bases, with 9 bases remaining between them. From germline, CDR1 is LNHNV and CDR2 YYDKDF (reference sequence). CDR3 length equals 15 residues. The CDR3 here is CATSRSTGSNQPQHF. In DNA form, the CDR3 reads TGTGCCACCAGCAGGTCTACGGGTAGCAATCAGCCCCAGCATTTT.

V gene TRBV12-2 combines with J gene TRBJ2-3; the table's D call, TRBD2, was not checked against the DNA. TRBV12-2 corresponds to a pseudogene. This CDR3 contains 18 residues. The CDR3 sequence is CASRRSGGRLDSTDTQYF. The CDR3 DNA follows: TGTGCAAGTCGCCGTAGCGGGGGGCGCCTAGATAGCACAGATACGCAGTATTTT.

The chain employs TRBV18 and TRBJ2-7; 7 bases fit TRBD1. Germline CDR1 is KGHSH and CDR2 is LQKENI. With V trimmed by 3 bases and J by 4 bases, 6 bases remained unmatched. The CDR3 totals 14 residues. CDR3 in amino acids: CASSPPGTDYEQYF. Written as DNA, the CDR3 is TGTGCCAGCTCACCTCCCGGGACAGATTACGAGCAGTACTTC.

V usage is TRBV11-2 and J usage is TRBJ2-1, with D tentatively TRBD2 (7 bases). V lost 2 bases, J lost 7 bases, and 12 bases lay in between. There are 14 residues in the CDR3. CDR1 is SGHAT, CDR2 FQNNGV, per germline. The CDR3 region is CASSLRGGGNEQFF. The CDR3 coding sequence is TGTGCCAGCAGCTTAAGGGGGGGTGGGAATGAGCAGTTCTTC.

This rearrangement joins TRBV6-5 to TRBJ1-5; TRBD1 agrees at 10 bases. V lost 5 bases to trimming and J lost 6 bases; unmatched junction nucleotides: 4. This CDR3 spans 14 amino acids. Germline V gives CDR1 MNHEY, CDR2 SVGAGI. CDR3 DNA sequence: TGTGCCAGCAGTCCGGGACAGGGGTTTCAGCCCCAGCATTTT. It translates to CASSPGQGFQPQHF.

The V and J genes are TRBV6-1 and TRBJ2-1; 9 bases match TRBD1. Per the germline V gene, CDR1 is MNHNS and CDR2 is SASEGT. V was clipped by 6 bases and J by 8 bases; unmatched bases: 5. This CDR3 is 13 amino acids long. This chain's CDR3 is CASSPDRGYEQFF. CDR3 DNA sequence: TGTGCCAGCAGCCCGGACAGGGGTTATGAGCAGTTCTTC.

The V and J genes are TRBV19 and TRBJ2-1; TRBD1 might be the D (8 bases). This CDR3 is 14 amino acids long. V was trimmed by 8 bases and J by 10 bases, leaving 21 bases between them. From germline, CDR1 is LNHDA and CDR2 SQIVND (reference sequence). The CDR3 DNA is TGTGCCAGTGGGGGGGGACAGGCCTTTCAGGAGCAGTTCTTC. Its translation: CASGGGQAFQEQFF.

The chain combines TRBV6-6 with TRBJ1-3; 7 nucleotides line up with TRBD1. V lost 2 bases to trimming and J lost 3 bases; unmatched junction nucleotides: 4. In germline, CDR1 is MNHNY, CDR2 SVGAGI (reference sequence). The CDR3 runs 15 residues. The CDR3 loop reads CASSYTTGVGNTIYF. The CDR3 nucleotides read TGTGCCAGCAGTTACACCACAGGGGTTGGAAACACCATATATTTT.

This clone occurred once. The rearrangement joins TRBV5-1 to TRBJ2-7; 11 bases are a match to TRBD1. The length of the CDR3 is 15 residues. From germline, CDR1 is SGHRS and CDR2 YFSETQ. Unmatched junction bases numbered 9, after V lost 3 bases and J lost 7 bases. CDR3 residues: CASSWGQGGRGEQYF. In nucleotides, the CDR3 is TGCGCCAGCAGCTGGGGACAGGGGGGGAGAGGGGAGCAGTACTTC.

In its sample, this clone was seen once. The chain combines TRBV13 with TRBJ2-7, with 10 bases aligning to TRBD2. The CDR3 runs 14 residues. Germline V lookup: CDR1 PRHDT, CDR2 FYEKMQ (reference sequence). The trim removed 0 bases at V and 6 bases at J, leaving 2 bases unmatched. DNA of the CDR3: TGTGCCAGCAGCTTAGGCCTAGCGGGGGTCGAGCAGTACTTC. Translating gives CASSLGLAGVEQYF.

The V and J genes are TRBV5-1 and TRBJ2-3; 9 bases align to TRBD2. Looked up from germline, CDR1 is SGHRS and CDR2 is YFSETQ. V lost 4 bases to trimming and J lost 5 bases; unmatched junction nucleotides: 14. The CDR3 has 17 amino acids. The CDR3 protein is CASSVGGQAGGGDTQYF. As DNA, the CDR3 is TGCGCCAGCAGCGTTGGGGGGCAAGCGGGGGGAGGAGATACGCAGTATTTT.

The CDR3 DNA follows: TGTGCCAGCAGCATGGGCCCACAAGAGACCCAGTACTTC. Protein product: CASSMGPQETQYF. This chain connects TRBV7-3 to TRBJ2-5; D not certain. This CDR3 comprises 13 residues. The V and J ends lost 5 bases and 2 bases respectively, with 9 bases between them. From germline, CDR1 is SGHTA and CDR2 FQGTGA.

The CDR3 here is CASSLGIGGNYEQYF. The CDR3, as DNA: TGCGCCAGCAGCTTGGGTATAGGGGGCAACTACGAGCAGTACTTC. The V and J genes are TRBV5-1 and TRBJ2-7; 7 nucleotides match TRBD1. The ends lost 0 bases at V and 3 bases at J; junction bases unmatched: 6. CDR3 length: 15 residues. CDR1 and CDR2 (germline): SGHRS, YFSETQ. Using reference TRBV5-1 and TRBJ2-7 for the parts outside the CDR3, the full variable domain is KAGVTQTPRYLIKTRGQQVTLSCSPISGHRSVSWYQQTPGQGLQFLFEYFSETQRNKGNFPGRFSGRQFSNSRSEMNVSTLELGDSALYLCASSLGIGGNYEQYFGPGTRLTVT.

J is TRBJ2-7 and V is TRBV18, with D possibly matching TRBD1 (5 bases). This CDR3 has 14 amino acids. CDR1 is KGHSH and CDR2 is LQKENI in the germline V gene. V shed 4 bases and J shed 3 bases, with 13 bases lying between them. Here the CDR3 reads CASSLKTVDYEQYF. Written as DNA, the CDR3 is TGTGCCAGCTCACTCAAGACAGTCGACTACGAGCAGTACTTC.

This chain links TRBV14 with TRBJ1-2; possibly TRBD1 for D (6 bases). V was trimmed by 0 bases and J by 5 bases, leaving 19 bases between them. CDR1 and CDR2 from the germline V gene are SGHDN and FVKESK. This CDR3 is built from 17 residues. The CDR3: CASSQDLSSTGLYGYTF. The DNA for the CDR3 is TGTGCCAGCAGCCAAGATCTTTCCTCGACAGGACTGTATGGCTACACCTTC.

CDR3 coding DNA: TGTGCCAGCTCCCAAGCACTAGACAATGAGCAGTTCTTC. Translating it yields CASSQALDNEQFF. V is TRBV18 and J is TRBJ2-1; possibly TRBD2 for D (5 bases). V gave up 6 bases and J gave up 5 bases, with 11 bases separating them. Germline CDR1 and CDR2: KGHSH and LQKENI. This CDR3 region has 13 residues.

The V gene is TRBV2, the J gene TRBJ1-6; TRBD1 agrees at 10 bases. The CDR3 runs to 14 residues. Germline V gives CDR1 SNHLY, CDR2 FYNNEI. V shed 7 bases, J shed 8 bases, and the junction held 5 bases outside the gene matches. The CDR3, as DNA: TGTGCCAGCACCCGGGACAGGGGAGATTCACCCCTCCACTTT. Its translation: CASTRDRGDSPLHF.

The chain joins TRBV5-6 to TRBJ2-1; 12 nucleotides line up with TRBD2. The junction had 5 bases not matched to a gene; V was cut back by 3 bases and J by 4 bases. This CDR3 comprises 16 residues. Germline loops: CDR1 SGHDT, CDR2 YYEEEE. In DNA, the CDR3 is TGTGCCAGCAGCTGGGGGCTAGCGGGGGGGTACAATGAGCAGTTCTTC. Protein sequence: CASSWGLAGGYNEQFF.